The entry below describes one T cell receptor beta chain. It lacks a known antigen. No clone much larger than this one lies a single base away; base qualities are absent. For sequencing of the TCRbeta CDR3 region, genomic DNA was extracted from the sorted cells. TCRbeta CDR3 regions were sequenced using the immunoSEQ Assay. TCRdb provides this immuneACCESS table in a form limited to in-frame rearrangements. Some clones are lacking; in checked studies, under half of them reflect an unresolved V gene, and why the rest are absent is not known. The sample table contains about 53,000 clones; only one count was recorded for roughly four fifths of them. Jointly, the top ten make up over 1.3% of the sample. The data stem from a study of OX40 agonist ivuxolimab in advanced cancers. General notes on the study: Ivuxolimab, which targeted the costimulatory receptor OX40 (CD134), was an agonistic, fully human IgG2 monoclonal antibody. The monotherapy dose-escalation portion (N ≈ 52 patients) of the phase I ivuxolimab trial is reported in the paper. The point of sequencing TCRbeta in the periphery was to test whether ivuxolimab changed TCR sequence diversity and drove clonal T-cell expansion. Intravenous ivuxolimab was administered to patients every 2 weeks at six dose levels: 0.01, 0.1, 0.3, 1.5, 3 and 10 mg/kg. Prior anti-PD-1, anti-PD-L1 or anti-CTLA-4 therapy was permitted, and checkpoint inhibitors had been received by about 37% of dose-escalation patients. Partial responses were achieved by three dose-escalation patients, of whom one had hepatocellular carcinoma and two had cutaneous melanoma. Of the approximately 50 dose-escalation patients, hepatocellular carcinoma was present in around 19, melanoma in roughly 15, renal cell carcinoma in 9 and head and neck cancer in 9. In the dose-escalation cohort, 82.7% of patients were male, and the mean age was approximately 55 years, with a range of 23 to 79. The paper as a whole reports these results and caveats: On average, CD8+ T cells showed more expanded clones than CD4+ T cells after ivuxolimab. At doses of 0.1 to 3.0 mg/kg, clonal expansion of both CD4+ and CD8+ T cells in blood was seen between baseline and week 6. Low levels of normalized T-cell clonal expansion were also shown by some nonresponding patients. Antigen specificity was not determined for the clonally expanded peripheral T cells. In partial responders in the 0.1-3.0 mg/kg groups, normalized peripheral clonal expansion was found to be among the lowest, especially among CD8+ T cells.

The trial excluded patients who had a history of autoimmune disease or were on systemic immunosuppression. Peripheral blood for TCR sequencing was collected from all dose cohorts at baseline, on cycle 4 day 1, and on cycle 7 day 1. Samples were obtained from an open-label, multicenter, first-in-human phase I dose-escalation trial of ivuxolimab. The trial enrolled adults with locally advanced or metastatic head and neck squamous cell, hepatocellular, melanoma or renal cell carcinoma. Before TCR sequencing, CD4+ T cells and CD8+ T cells were sorted from peripheral blood as separate populations. Counted from cysteine to phenylalanine, this CDR3 has 15 amino acids. Only the CDR3 region is kept as DNA, spanning 45 bases read in frame from base 1. V ends up 8 bases short and J 3 bases short, with an unmatched junction base count of 13. Looking up the germline V gene yields CDR1 SGDLS and CDR2 YYNGEE.

Here the chain combines TRBV9 and TRBJ2-7; 8 central nucleotides agree with TRBD2. Sequenced here: CD4+ or CD8+ T cells sorted from blood, sampled in a trial of the OX40 agonist ivuxolimab. The clonotype originates from an adult with an advanced solid tumor such as melanoma, head and neck, liver or kidney cancer. The DNA sequence is as follows: TGTGCCAGACGGGGACTGGGGAGCGGGAGCTACGAGCAGTACTTC. Translated, it reads CARRGLGSGSYEQYF.